Presented here are 9 T cell receptor beta chains from one specimen sequenced in a study of T-cell reconstitution after alpha-beta-depleted transplantation in children. As it was prepared, the TCRbeta library received unique molecular identifiers. TCRdb processed the PCR reads anew with MiXCR; each CDR3 protein has one entry. The data show 210,000 or so distinct CDR3 sequences, with around 9.6% seen just once and 5% to 7% held by the top ten. Specimen: PBMCs from the stem cell graft donor, collected from the stem cell graft. The receptors were gathered from a human donor who donated a stem cell graft to a child with acute lymphoblastic leukemia.

This clonotype was seen many times. The V call is TRBV5-6, the J call TRBJ1-6, with no clear D. CDR3 size: 16 residues. Germline assignment: CDR1 SGHDT and CDR2 YYEEEE. V lost 4 bases to trimming and J lost 10 bases, with 21 bases between them. For the CDR3, the DNA is TGTGCCAGCAGCCTCGATCGGCGGCCTAATACATCACCCCTCCACTTT. It is translated as CASSLDRRPNTSPLHF.

The chain is built from TRBV5-1 and TRBJ2-3; 13 bases agree with TRBD2. Germline V gives CDR1 SGHRS, CDR2 YFSETQ. The V segment lost 4 bases and the J segment 4 bases; nucleotides outside the gene matches: 3. The CDR3 loop spans 15 amino acids. CDR3 loop: CASSAGLAGADTQYF. The CDR3, as DNA: TGCGCCAGCAGCGCCGGACTAGCGGGGGCAGATACGCAGTATTTT.

The sample holds many counts of this clonotype. The rearrangement joins TRBV6-5 to TRBJ1-1; 9 bases fit TRBD1. V was pared by 2 bases and J by 0 bases, with 4 bases of the junction left unmatched. There are 16 residues in the CDR3. CDR1 is MNHEY and CDR2 is SVGAGI in the germline V gene. The CDR3, as DNA: TGTGCCAGCAGTTACACCTGGACAGGGGTGAACACTGAAGCTTTCTTT. Its translation: CASSYTWTGVNTEAFF.

V and J are TRBV20-1 and TRBJ1-1; the match to TRBD1 covers 7 bases. The germline CDR1 and CDR2 sequences are DFQATT and SNEGSKA (reference sequence). V trimming: 5 bases; J trimming: 2 bases; junction bases outside the gene matches: 14. The CDR3 is 16 residues long. The CDR3 protein is CSARRDSFGENTEAFF. The CDR3 DNA follows: TGCAGTGCTCGTCGGGACAGTTTCGGGGAAAACACTGAAGCTTTCTTT.

This clonotype showed up many times. This rearrangement joins TRBV13 to TRBJ1-5; a possible D gene is TRBD1 (5 bases). The germline gives CDR1 PRHDT, CDR2 FYEKMQ (reference sequence). The V gene lost 3 bases and the J gene lost 5 bases, with 17 bases spanning the gap. The CDR3 length is 16 residues. The CDR3 DNA follows: TGTGCCAGCAGCTTCTCCGCCGGGACGGGATATCAGCCCCAGCATTTT. Protein: CASSFSAGTGYQPQHF.

V and J are TRBV12-3 or TRBV12-4 and TRBJ2-1, with 9 nucleotides matching TRBD2. This CDR3 has 14 amino acids. The V segment lost 3 bases and the J segment 8 bases; nucleotides outside the gene matches: 5. The CDR3 loop is CASSFGGGADEQFF. CDR3 nucleotides: TGTGCCAGCAGTTTCGGCGGGGGGGCGGATGAGCAGTTCTTC.

The gene calls are TRBV5-5 and TRBJ1-1, with a tentative D call TRBD1 (6 bases). Trimming left V 1 base short and J 7 bases short, with 17 bases between. The CDR3 is made up of 15 amino acids. Germline assignment: CDR1 SGHKS and CDR2 YYEKEE (reference sequence). CDR3 loop: CASSLWDWTVNEAFF. The CDR3 bases are TGTGCCAGCAGCTTGTGGGATTGGACAGTCAATGAAGCTTTCTTT.

This clonotype was found many times. V is TRBV6-5 and J is TRBJ1-5, with D unclear. V was pared by 8 bases and J by 0 bases, with 8 bases between. Germline CDR1 MNHEY, CDR2 SVGAGI. The CDR3 runs to 13 residues. CDR3 in amino acids: CASRGNSNQPQHF. For the CDR3, the DNA is TGTGCCAGCCGGGGTAATAGCAATCAGCCCCAGCATTTT.

This clonotype was seen more than once but under ten times. The chain's CDR3 is CASSLSIGGVARTDTQYF. The CDR3 DNA sequence: TGTGCCAGCAGTTTATCGATTGGGGGGGTGGCGAGAACAGATACGCAGTATTTT. The chain has TRBV27 and TRBJ2-3; 7 bases align to TRBD2. The V and J ends lost 0 bases and 3 bases, in that order; junction bases with no gene match: 12. Germline V gene data show CDR1 as MNHEY and CDR2 as SMNVEV (reference sequence). This CDR3 has 18 amino acids.